The clone carrying this T cell receptor (beta chain) appeared once. The antigen remains unidentified. CDR3 length: 16 amino acids. In germline, CDR1 is SGHRS, CDR2 YFSETQ. Trimming took 4 bases from V and 7 from J; bases not matched to a gene: 8. The record originates from a study of OX40 agonist ivuxolimab in advanced cancers. About the study: Melanoma, hepatocellular carcinoma, head and neck or renal cell cancer occurred in dose-escalation patients. Patients were under 90% male with ages roughly 20 to 85, mean roughly 55.

Study-level points and caveats: Dose levels from 0.1 to 3.0 mg/kg saw CD4+ and CD8+ blood T cells expand clonally by week 6.

The protocol was immunoSEQ multiplex PCR, while the TCRdb copy is restricted to in-frame clones and leaves out a portion. Of 75,000 to 100,000 clones in the sample, approximately 80% were seen once. Sequenced material: CD4+ or CD8+ T cells sorted from blood, taken in a trial of the OX40 agonist ivuxolimab. The sequence was obtained from an adult with an advanced solid tumor such as melanoma, head and neck, liver or kidney cancer. The chain is built from TRBV5-1 and TRBJ1-6; 10 positions match TRBD1. Written as DNA, the CDR3 is TGCGCCAGCAGCCCGTCGGGACAGGGGCCGAATTCACCCCTCCACTTT. Protein sequence: CASSPSGQGPNSPLHF.